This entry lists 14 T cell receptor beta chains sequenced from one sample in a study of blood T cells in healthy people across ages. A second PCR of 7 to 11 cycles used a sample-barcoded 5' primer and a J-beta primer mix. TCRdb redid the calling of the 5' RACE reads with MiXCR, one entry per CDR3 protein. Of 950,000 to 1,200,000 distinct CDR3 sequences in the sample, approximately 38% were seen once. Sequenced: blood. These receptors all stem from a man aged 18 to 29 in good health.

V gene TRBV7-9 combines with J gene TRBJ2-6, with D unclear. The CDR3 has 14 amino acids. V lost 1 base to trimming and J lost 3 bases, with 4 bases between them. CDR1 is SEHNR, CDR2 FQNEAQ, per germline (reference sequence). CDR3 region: CASSLVGGANVLTF. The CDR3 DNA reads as TGTGCCAGCAGCTTAGTAGGTGGGGCCAACGTCCTGACTTTC.

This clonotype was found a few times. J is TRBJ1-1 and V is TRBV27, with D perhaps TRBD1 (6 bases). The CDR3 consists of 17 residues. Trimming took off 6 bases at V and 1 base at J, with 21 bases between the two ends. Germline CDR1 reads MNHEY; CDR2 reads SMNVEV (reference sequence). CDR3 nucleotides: TGTGCCAGCAGGGGAAGTAGGGGGGTCCGATCGAACACTGAAGCTTTCTTT. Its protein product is CASRGSRGVRSNTEAFF.

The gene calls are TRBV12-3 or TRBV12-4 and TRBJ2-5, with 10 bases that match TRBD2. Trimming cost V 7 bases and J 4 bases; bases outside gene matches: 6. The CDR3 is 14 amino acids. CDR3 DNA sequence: TGTGCCAGCAATATAGCGGGGGGAACAGAGACCCAGTACTTC. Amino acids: CASNIAGGTETQYF.

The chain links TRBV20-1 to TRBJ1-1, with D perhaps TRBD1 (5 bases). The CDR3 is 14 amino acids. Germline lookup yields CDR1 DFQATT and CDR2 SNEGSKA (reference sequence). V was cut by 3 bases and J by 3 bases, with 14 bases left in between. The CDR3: CSASIEGRDTEAFF. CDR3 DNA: TGCAGTGCTAGTATAGAGGGGAGAGACACTGAAGCTTTCTTT.

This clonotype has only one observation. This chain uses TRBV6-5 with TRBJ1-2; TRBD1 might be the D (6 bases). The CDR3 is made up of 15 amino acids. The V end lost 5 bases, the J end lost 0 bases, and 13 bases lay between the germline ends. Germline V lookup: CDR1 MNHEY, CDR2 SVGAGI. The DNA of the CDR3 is TGTGCCAGCAGTCCCCAGGGGAGGGCTAACTATGGCTACACCTTC. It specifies CASSPQGRANYGYTF.

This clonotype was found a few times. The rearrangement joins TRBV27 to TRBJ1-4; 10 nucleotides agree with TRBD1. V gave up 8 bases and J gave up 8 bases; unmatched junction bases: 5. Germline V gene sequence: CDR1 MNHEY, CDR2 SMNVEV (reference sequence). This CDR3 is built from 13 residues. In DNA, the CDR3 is TGTGCCAGCTTGGACAGGGGGAGCGAAAAACTGTTTTTT. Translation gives CASLDRGSEKLFF.

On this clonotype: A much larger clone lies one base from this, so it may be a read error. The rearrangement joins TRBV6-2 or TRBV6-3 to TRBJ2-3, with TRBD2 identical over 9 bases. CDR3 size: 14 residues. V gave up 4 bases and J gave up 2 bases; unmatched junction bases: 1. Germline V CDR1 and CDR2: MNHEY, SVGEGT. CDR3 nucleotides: TGTGCCAGCAGTTCTAGCGGGGCCACAGATACGCAGTATTTT. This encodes CASSSSGATDTQYF.

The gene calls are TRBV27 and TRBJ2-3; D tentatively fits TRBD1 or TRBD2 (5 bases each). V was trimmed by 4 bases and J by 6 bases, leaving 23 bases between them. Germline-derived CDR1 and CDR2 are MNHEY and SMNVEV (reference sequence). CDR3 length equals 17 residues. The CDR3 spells CASSSLPGTAAQDTQYF. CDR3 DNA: TGTGCCAGCAGTTCCCTCCCCGGGACGGCCGCACAGGATACGCAGTATTTT.

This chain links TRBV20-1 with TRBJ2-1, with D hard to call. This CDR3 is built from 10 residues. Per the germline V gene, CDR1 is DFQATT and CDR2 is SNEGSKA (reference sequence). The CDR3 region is CRDHGNEQFF. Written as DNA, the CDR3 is TGCAGGGACCACGGCAATGAGCAGTTCTTC.

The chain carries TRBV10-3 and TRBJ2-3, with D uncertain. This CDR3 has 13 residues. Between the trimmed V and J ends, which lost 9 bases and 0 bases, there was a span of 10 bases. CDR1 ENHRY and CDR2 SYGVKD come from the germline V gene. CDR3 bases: TGTGCCATAGGGCCCGTAAGCACAGATACGCAGTATTTT. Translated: CAIGPVSTDTQYF.

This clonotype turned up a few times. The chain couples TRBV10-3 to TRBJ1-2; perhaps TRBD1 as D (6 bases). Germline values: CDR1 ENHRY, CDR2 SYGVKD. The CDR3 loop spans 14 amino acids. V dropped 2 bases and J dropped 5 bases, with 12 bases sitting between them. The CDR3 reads CAISEGYREYGYTF. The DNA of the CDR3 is TGTGCCATCAGTGAGGGATACAGGGAATATGGCTACACCTTC.

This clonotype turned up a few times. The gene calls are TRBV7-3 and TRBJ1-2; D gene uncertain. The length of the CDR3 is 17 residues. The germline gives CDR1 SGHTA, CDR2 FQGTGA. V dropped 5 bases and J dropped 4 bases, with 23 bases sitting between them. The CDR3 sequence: CASSLPTWATRSYGYTF. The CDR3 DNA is TGTGCCAGCAGCCTCCCAACTTGGGCCACGAGAAGCTATGGCTACACCTTC.

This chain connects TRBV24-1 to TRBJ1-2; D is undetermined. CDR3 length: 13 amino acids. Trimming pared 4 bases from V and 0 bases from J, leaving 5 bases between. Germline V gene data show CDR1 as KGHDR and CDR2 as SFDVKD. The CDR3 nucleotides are TGTGCCACCAGTGACGGAGCTAACTATGGCTACACCTTC. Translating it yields CATSDGANYGYTF.

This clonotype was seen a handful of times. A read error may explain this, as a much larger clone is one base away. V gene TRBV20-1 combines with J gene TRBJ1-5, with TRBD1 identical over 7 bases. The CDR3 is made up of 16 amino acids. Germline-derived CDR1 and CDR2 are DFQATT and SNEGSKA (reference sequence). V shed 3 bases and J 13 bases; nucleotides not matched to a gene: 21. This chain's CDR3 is CSARTTYGTDIRSQHF. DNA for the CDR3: TGCAGTGCTAGGACTACATACGGGACAGACATTAGATCGCAGCATTTT.